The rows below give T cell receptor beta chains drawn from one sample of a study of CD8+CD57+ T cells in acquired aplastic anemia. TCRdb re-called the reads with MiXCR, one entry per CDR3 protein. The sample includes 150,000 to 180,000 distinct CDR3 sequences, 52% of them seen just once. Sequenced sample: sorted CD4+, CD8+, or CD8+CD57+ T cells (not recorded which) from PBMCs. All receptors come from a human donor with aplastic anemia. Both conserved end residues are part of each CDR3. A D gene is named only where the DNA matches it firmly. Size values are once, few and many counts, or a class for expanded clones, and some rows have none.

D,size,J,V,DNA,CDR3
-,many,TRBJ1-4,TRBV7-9,TGTGCCAGCAGCTTAGTTCCAGGCGCTAATGAAAAACTGTTTTTT,CASSLVPGANEKLFF
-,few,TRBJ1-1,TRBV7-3,TGTGCCAGCAGCGCCCGTGGCACTGAAGCTTTCTTT,CASSARGTEAFF
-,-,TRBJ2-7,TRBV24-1,TGTGCCACCAGTGATACCCGGACTTTCGAGCAGTACTTC,CATSDTRTFEQYF
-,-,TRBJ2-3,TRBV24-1,TGTGCCACCAGGGACAGCACAGATACGCAGTATTTT,CATRDSTDTQYF
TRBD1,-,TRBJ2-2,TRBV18,TGTGCCAGCTCACCAGGGCCCACAGGGGGCGACACCGGGGAGCTGTTTTTT,CASSPGPTGGDTGELFF
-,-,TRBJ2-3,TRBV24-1,TGTGCCACCAGTGATTCCCCCGCAACAGATACGCAGTATTTT,CATSDSPATDTQYF
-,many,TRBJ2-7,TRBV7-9,TGTGCCAGCAGCTTAGACGCCTCCTACGAGCAGTACTTC,CASSLDASYEQYF
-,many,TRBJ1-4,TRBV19,TGTGCCAGTAGCATCTCCAGGAGAACTAATGAAAAACTGTTTTTT,CASSISRRTNEKLFF
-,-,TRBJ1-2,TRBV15,TGTGCCACCAGCAGCCAAGGTCGAAGTTCTAACTATGGCTACACCTTC,CATSSQGRSSNYGYTF
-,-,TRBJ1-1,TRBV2,TGTGCCAGCAGCCTACTCAGGGACACTGAAGCTTTCTTT,CASSLLRDTEAFF
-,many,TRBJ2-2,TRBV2,TGTGCCAGCAGTGACAAGGGACAAACGAACACCGGGGAGCTGTTTTTT,CASSDKGQTNTGELFF
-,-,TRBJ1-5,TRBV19,TGTGCCAGTGGAAATTCTAGCCGTCGAAATCAGCCCCAGCATTTT,CASGNSSRRNQPQHF
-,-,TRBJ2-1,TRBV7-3,TGTGCCAGCAGCTTGTTGTGGGGTGAGCAGTTCTTC,CASSLLWGEQFF
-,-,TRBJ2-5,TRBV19,TGTGCCAGTAGTATAGAGGGACTTGCGCAAGAGACCCAGTACTTC,CASSIEGLAQETQYF
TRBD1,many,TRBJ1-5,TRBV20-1,TGCAGTGCTAGAGATAGGGAGGACAGGGGAAAGAGGGATCAGCCCCAGCATTTT,CSARDREDRGKRDQPQHF
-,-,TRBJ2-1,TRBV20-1,TGCAGTGCGCCGGGGGACACATTCTACAATGAGCAGTTCTTC,CSAPGDTFYNEQFF
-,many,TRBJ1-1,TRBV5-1,TGCGCCAGCAGCCTGCGGACAGCTGCGAACACTGAAGCTTTCTTT,CASSLRTAANTEAFF
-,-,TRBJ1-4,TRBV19,TGTGCCCCCTTTAGGAGGCGGGAAAAACTGTTTTTT,CAPFRRREKLFF
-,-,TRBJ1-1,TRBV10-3,TGCGCCATCAGCCAACAGGCAGCGAGCGGTGAAGCTTTCTTT,CAISQQAASGEAFF
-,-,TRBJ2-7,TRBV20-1,TGCAGTGCTAGTAATTGGCAGGGGAGATACGGGCAGTACTTC,CSASNWQGRYGQYF
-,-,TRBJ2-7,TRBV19,TGTGCCAGTAGCGTAAGGGCCTCCTACGAGCAGTACTTC,CASSVRASYEQYF
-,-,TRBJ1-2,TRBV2,TGTGCCAGCAGTGCCCAACAGGGAAACTATGGCTACACCTTC,CASSAQQGNYGYTF
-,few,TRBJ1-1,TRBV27,TGTGCCAGTGGGACGCCCATGAACACTGAAGCTTTCTTT,CASGTPMNTEAFF
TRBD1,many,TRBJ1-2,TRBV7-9,TGTGCCAGCAGCTTAGGGACAGGGGGAGGCTACACCTTC,CASSLGTGGGYTF
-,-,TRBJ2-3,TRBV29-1,TGCAGCTTTTGCGACCCCCCAGAGGCGCAGTATTTT,CSFCDPPEAQYF
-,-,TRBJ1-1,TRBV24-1,TGTGCCACCAGTGATTCAGAGGCTTTCTTT,CATSDSEAFF
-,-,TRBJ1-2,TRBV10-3,TGTGCCAGCCTGGGGCCTAGCGGGGGGGCCACCTTC,CASLGPSGGATF
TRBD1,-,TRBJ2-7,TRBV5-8,TGTGCCAGCAGCCCCCGGACAGGGCGAAACGAGCAGTACTTC,CASSPRTGRNEQYF
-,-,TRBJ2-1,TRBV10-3,TGTGCCATCAGTGATGGTGAGAACCACAATGAGCAGTTCTTC,CAISDGENHNEQFF
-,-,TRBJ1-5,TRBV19,TGTGCCAGTAGTACCGCCAGGGTGGGCAATCAGCCCCAGCATTTT,CASSTARVGNQPQHF
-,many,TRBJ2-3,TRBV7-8,TGTGCCAGCAGCTTTGGCCCAACGGGCACAGATACGCAGTATTTT,CASSFGPTGTDTQYF
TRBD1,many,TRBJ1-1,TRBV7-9,TGTGCCAGCAGACCGGTCGGACAGGGGGTATACACTGAAGCTTTCTTT,CASRPVGQGVYTEAFF
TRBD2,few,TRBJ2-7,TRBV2,TGTGCCAGCAGTGATCCAGCTAGCGGGAGCCACGAGCAGTACTTC,CASSDPASGSHEQYF
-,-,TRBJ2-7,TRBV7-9,TGTGCCAGCAGCTTCGCCACCTACGAGCAGTACTTC,CASSFATYEQYF
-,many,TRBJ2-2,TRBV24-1,TGTGCCACCAGTGATAAGGTCGGCCGGAACACCGGGGAGCTGTTTTTT,CATSDKVGRNTGELFF
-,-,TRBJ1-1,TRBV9,TGTGCCAGCAGCGTAGTTTGGGGGCTCGATTTTGAAGCTTTCTTT,CASSVVWGLDFEAFF
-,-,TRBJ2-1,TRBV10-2,TGCGCCAGCCGGGACACCCGAAGGAATGAGCAGTTCTTC,CASRDTRRNEQFF
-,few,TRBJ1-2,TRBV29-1,TGCAGCGTCCAAGGGCCGGGGGGCGGCTACACCTTC,CSVQGPGGGYTF
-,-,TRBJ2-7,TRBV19,TGTGCCAGTAGTCAGGGGCCGAACGAGCAGTACTTC,CASSQGPNEQYF
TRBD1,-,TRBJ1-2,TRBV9,TGTGCCAGCAGCGCGTCGACAGGGGCCTATGGCTACACCTTC,CASSASTGAYGYTF
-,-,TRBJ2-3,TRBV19,TGTGCCAGTTGGGGAGACACTCCAGATACGCAGTATTTT,CASWGDTPDTQYF
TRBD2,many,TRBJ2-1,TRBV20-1,TGCAGTGCTAGAGAGGTGGGAGGGAACAATGAGCAGTTCTTC,CSAREVGGNNEQFF
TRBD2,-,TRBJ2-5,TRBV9,TGTGCCAGCAGCATTAGCGGGGGGCAGAGAGAGACCCAGTACTTC,CASSISGGQRETQYF
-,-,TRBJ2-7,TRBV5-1,TGCGCCAGCAGGAGCGAACACCCTTCATGGTACTTC,CASRSEHPSWYF
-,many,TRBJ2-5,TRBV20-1,TGCAGTGCTAGAAATGGGTCCCAGTACTTC,CSARNGSQYF
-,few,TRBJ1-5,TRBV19,TGTGCCAGTAGTTGGACAGCTAACAATCAGCCCCAGCATTTT,CASSWTANNQPQHF
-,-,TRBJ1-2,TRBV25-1,TGTGCCAGCAGTGAATATGGGCAGGGAGGCTACACCTTC,CASSEYGQGGYTF
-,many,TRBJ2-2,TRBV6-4,TGTGCCAGCAGTGACTCTCCGGGCTCCAACACCGGGGAGCTGTTTTTT,CASSDSPGSNTGELFF
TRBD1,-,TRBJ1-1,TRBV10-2,TGCGCCAGCAGTCCTCGGGACAGGGGAAACACTGAAGCTTTATTT,CASSPRDRGNTEALF
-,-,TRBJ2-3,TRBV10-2,TGCGCCAGCAGTGCGTCGAGGGGGGCCAATGCAGATACGCAGTATTTT,CASSASRGANADTQYF
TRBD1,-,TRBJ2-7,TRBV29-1,TGCAGCGTTGTAGGACAGGGCTACGAGCAGTACTTC,CSVVGQGYEQYF
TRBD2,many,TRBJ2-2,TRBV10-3,TGTGCCATCAGTCGGACTAGCGGGGGAGTGAACACCGGGGAGCTGTTTTTT,CAISRTSGGVNTGELFF
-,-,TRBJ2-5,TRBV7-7,TGTGCCAGCAGCCATAACGACAGGACCCAGTACTTC,CASSHNDRTQYF
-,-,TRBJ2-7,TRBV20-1,TGCAGTGCTAGAGATTCGAATGGGAGAATCGGCGAGCAGTACTTC,CSARDSNGRIGEQYF